This T cell receptor beta chain was observed in a study of blood T cell repertoires in COVID-19. Study-wide background: Samples of COVID-19 (acute and convalescent) were obtained from the United States, Italy and Spain. T cells, B-cell-depleted T cells, or PBMCs provided the cDNA or gDNA that served as material.

Original data processing: Amplifying reference gene primers gave estimates of nucleated cell counts. Assay: immunoSEQ multiplex PCR; the TCRdb copy retains only in-frame clones and omits some. Clonal size and the V and J genes are those of that table, whereas D and trimming came from the DNA. This repertoire shows about 250,000 clones, 83% found once; its top ten account for around 5.5%. Worth noting for this clone: This sample also contains other DNA sequences that code for the same CDR3.

The germline CDR1 and CDR2 sequences are LNHDA and SQIVND (reference sequence). The CDR3 contains 14 residues. The V end lost 0 bases, the J end lost 1 base, and 6 bases lay between the germline ends. This receptor was taken from a human donor in a cohort sampled during active COVID-19. The sequenced sample was peripheral blood. The chain couples TRBV19 to TRBJ1-1, with D maybe TRBD1 (5 bases). In DNA form, the CDR3 reads TGTGCCAGTAGTATAGATAGGGGGAACACTGAAGCTTTCTTT. It specifies CASSIDRGNTEAFF.